A single sample gave rise to the 26 T cell receptor beta chains below, sequenced in a study of blood T cell repertoires in COVID-19 (dated by TCRdb to about 2020). Libraries came from the immunoSEQ multiplex PCR assay. Held by TCRdb, this immuneACCESS table contains in-frame sequences only and omits some clones. Under half of the omission traces to an unresolved V gene where checked; the cause of the rest is unknown. This sample gives about 440,000 clones in total; roughly 90% of them show up just once. Over 4% of the sample goes to the ten largest clones. Material: peripheral blood. These receptors all come from a woman aged 25 to 39 with acute or convalescent COVID-19.

The chain links TRBV3-1 (or the pseudogene TRBV3-2) to TRBJ1-5; no firm D call. The CDR3 has 17 amino acids. Trimming pared 4 bases from V and 6 bases from J, leaving 22 bases between. The V gene's germline CDR1 is LGHDT and CDR2 YNNKEL (reference sequence). The CDR3 bases are TGTGCCAGCAGCCCCGGGCAGGCGTTTATTGCGGGTCAGCCCCAGCATTTT. Protein product: CASSPGQAFIAGQPQHF.

This clone is a singleton in its sample. The J gene is TRBJ2-1, the V gene TRBV27; 7 bases map to TRBD1. The CDR3 consists of 12 residues. With 11 bases clipped from V and 9 bases from J, the junction kept 10 bases outside the gene matches. Germline assignment: CDR1 MNHEY and CDR2 SMNVEV (reference sequence). The DNA for the CDR3 is TGTGCCTCCTCAGGGGGAGTCGGTGAGCAGTTCTTC. Protein: CASSGGVGEQFF.

CDR3 in DNA: TGTGCCAGCAGCCAAGTTTCTAGCACCGGAGGGGAGACCCAGTACTTC. It yields the protein CASSQVSSTGGETQYF. This chain connects TRBV3-1 (or the pseudogene TRBV3-2) to TRBJ2-5; D is possibly TRBD2 (6 bases). The CDR3 covers 16 residues. Germline V CDR1 and CDR2: LGHDT, YNNKEL (reference sequence). Trimming removed 1 base from V and 5 bases from J, with 17 bases in between.

This chain joins TRBV19 and TRBJ1-2; unclear D gene. Trimming left V 7 bases short and J 2 bases short, with 8 bases between. The CDR3 has 12 residues. Germline CDR1 and CDR2: LNHDA and SQIVND (reference sequence). The CDR3 loop is CASIQANYGYTF. CDR3 coding DNA: TGTGCCAGTATCCAGGCCAACTATGGCTACACCTTC.

This clone occurred many times. The chain uses TRBV11-2 and TRBJ1-1, with a weak D call TRBD1 (5 bases). CDR3 size: 15 residues. Trimming cost V 4 bases and J 1 base, with 13 bases left between them. Germline assignment: CDR1 SGHAT and CDR2 FQNNGV. The CDR3 region is CASSSYPDRNTEAFF. DNA of the CDR3: TGTGCCAGCAGCTCGTACCCCGACAGGAACACTGAAGCTTTCTTT.

DNA for the CDR3: TGTTACCGGGAGGCATACGAGCAGTACTTC. Amino acid sequence: CYREAYEQYF. The chain joins TRBV27 to TRBJ2-7; 7 nucleotides line up with TRBD2. Germline lookup yields CDR1 MNHEY and CDR2 SMNVEV (reference sequence). The CDR3 has 10 amino acids.

This chain connects TRBV27 to TRBJ1-1; D is unresolved. The germline CDR1 and CDR2 sequences are MNHEY and SMNVEV (reference sequence). V lost 5 bases, J lost 3 bases, and 13 bases lay in between. This CDR3 is built from 14 residues. The CDR3 protein is CASSTNRIDTEAFF. CDR3 nucleotide sequence: TGTGCCAGCAGTACCAACAGAATAGACACTGAAGCTTTCTTT.

The chain links TRBV7-6 to TRBJ2-5, with 7 positions matching TRBD2. This CDR3 contains 15 residues. Germline V gives CDR1 SGHVS, CDR2 FNYEAQ. Germline trimming cut 7 bases from V and 2 bases from J; bases unmatched to any gene: 10. CDR3 loop: CASTKTSSTQETQYF. The CDR3 coding sequence is TGTGCCAGCACGAAGACTAGCAGTACACAAGAGACCCAGTACTTC.

The CDR3 spells CASSPLRQGGDTQYF. The CDR3 nucleotides read TGTGCCAGCTCACCCCTCCGGCAGGGAGGAGATACGCAGTATTTT. The rearrangement joins TRBV18 to TRBJ2-3; the D gene is possibly TRBD2 (6 bases). V lost 3 bases and J lost 5, with 15 bases in between. This CDR3 spans 15 amino acids. Germline-derived CDR1 and CDR2 are KGHSH and LQKENI. Variable domain in full (rest from reference TRBV18 and TRBJ2-3): NAGVMQNPRHLVRRRGQEARLRCSPMKGHSHVYWYRQLPEEGLKFMVYLQKENIIDESGMPKERFSAEFPKEGPSILRIQQVVRGDSAAYFCASSPLRQGGDTQYFGPGTRLTVL.

This rearrangement joins TRBV28 to TRBJ1-2; D is unclear. Germline V gene lookup returns CDR1 MDHEN and CDR2 SYDVKM. The ends were cut back, 1 base at V and 2 bases at J, with 8 bases in the middle. This CDR3 is 14 amino acids long. The CDR3 protein is CASSLLRENYGYTF. In DNA, the CDR3 is TGTGCCAGCAGTTTATTACGGGAAAACTATGGCTACACCTTC.

V is TRBV11-2 and J is TRBJ2-1, with 7 positions matching TRBD1. V was clipped by 2 bases and J by 5 bases; unmatched bases: 9. The CDR3 loop spans 16 amino acids. The V gene's germline CDR1 is SGHAT and CDR2 FQNNGV. The CDR3 bases are TGTGCCAGCAGCTTAACTGGGCAGGGGGTAAACAATGAGCAGTTCTTC. Amino acid sequence: CASSLTGQGVNNEQFF.

Written as DNA, the CDR3 is TGTGCCAGTAAAAGCGGCCAAATCCTCTATAATTCACCCCTCCACTTT. This codes for CASKSGQILYNSPLHF. The J gene is TRBJ1-6, the V gene TRBV27; D ambiguous. Germline V CDR1 and CDR2: MNHEY, SMNVEV (reference sequence). The CDR3 is made up of 16 amino acids. V lost 9 bases and J 3 bases, leaving 18 bases between the germline ends.

The V and J genes are TRBV18 and TRBJ2-2; the match to TRBD1 covers 9 bases. The CDR3 contains 16 residues. The V and J ends lost 3 bases and 1 base, in that order; junction bases with no gene match: 3. CDR1 is KGHSH and CDR2 is LQKENI in the germline V gene. CDR3 protein: CASSPLDRGNTGELFF. The DNA of the CDR3 is TGTGCCAGCTCACCTTTGGACAGGGGGAACACCGGGGAGCTGTTTTTT.

V is TRBV19 and J is TRBJ2-5, with D perhaps TRBD2 (6 bases). V was cut by 3 bases and J by 5 bases, with 13 bases left in between. The CDR3 runs to 14 residues. Germline V CDR1 and CDR2: LNHDA, SQIVND (reference sequence). CDR3 sequence reads: CASSMDRGEETQYF. The CDR3 nucleotides read TGTGCCAGTAGTATGGATCGCGGGGAGGAGACCCAGTACTTC. Based on the CDR3 plus reference TRBV19 and TRBJ2-5, the full variable domain is DGGITQSPKYLFRKEGQNVTLSCEQNLNHDAMYWYRQDPGQGLRLIYYSQIVNDFQKGDIAEGYSVSREKKESFPLTVTSAQKNPTAFYLCASSMDRGEETQYFGPGTRLLVL.

Only a few counts were recorded for this clone. This chain connects TRBV5-8 to TRBJ1-1; TRBD1 is a possible D gene (5 bases). V gave up 7 bases and J gave up 5 bases, with 30 bases separating them. Per germline, CDR1 SGHTS and CDR2 YDEGEE. The CDR3 is made up of 18 amino acids. The CDR3 loop reads CASPTGRYEGRGKTEAFF. The CDR3 DNA reads as TGTGCCAGCCCAACCGGCCGATACGAGGGGAGGGGAAAAACTGAAGCTTTCTTT.

The V gene is TRBV12-3 or TRBV12-4, the J gene TRBJ2-7; 7 bases agree with TRBD1. The CDR3 spans 13 residues. V lost 3 bases and J lost 1; bases outside the gene matches: 0. CDR3 bases: TGTGCCAGCAGTTTCAGGGGGTCCTACGAGCAGTACTTC. Translating gives CASSFRGSYEQYF.

This rearrangement joins TRBV11-2 to TRBJ1-5; D possibly corresponds to TRBD1 (5 bases). Looked up from germline, CDR1 is SGHAT and CDR2 is FQNNGV. Trimming removed 1 base from V and 7 bases from J, with 17 bases in between. This CDR3 region has 16 residues. The CDR3 DNA sequence: TGTGCCAGCAGCTTAGGTCGGGGGGATTCCCAACAGCCCCAGCATTTT. This gives the protein CASSLGRGDSQQPQHF.

The sample holds a few counts of this clone. The chain employs TRBV28 and TRBJ1-4; D may be TRBD1 (5 bases). The V gene lost 2 bases and the J gene lost 8 bases, with 18 bases spanning the gap. There are 16 residues in the CDR3. Germline CDR1 is MDHEN and CDR2 is SYDVKM. CDR3 region: CASSLMWSGYEEKLFF. CDR3 nucleotides: TGTGCCAGCAGTTTAATGTGGTCAGGGTACGAGGAAAAACTGTTTTTT. Full variable domain (outside the CDR3, taken from reference TRBV28 and TRBJ1-4): DVKVTQSSRYLVKRTGEKVFLECVQDMDHENMFWYRQDPGLGLRLIYFSYDVKMKEKGDIPEGYSVSREKKERFSLILESASTNQTSMYLCASSLMWSGYEEKLFFGSGTQLSVL.

The chain combines TRBV15 with TRBJ2-5; TRBD2 agrees at 12 bases. The V gene end was trimmed by 2 bases and the J gene end by 4 bases; junction bases not matched to a gene: 5. Germline CDR1 LNHNV, CDR2 YYDKDF (reference sequence). The CDR3 length is 16 residues. CDR3 residues: CATSRPSGGGRETQYF. As DNA, the CDR3 is TGTGCCACCAGCAGACCTAGCGGGGGGGGACGAGAGACCCAGTACTTC.

The gene calls are TRBV5-4 and TRBJ2-3; a possible D gene is TRBD1 (6 bases). The germline V gene encodes CDR1 SGHNT and CDR2 YYREEE (reference sequence). The length of the CDR3 is 14 residues. Trimming took 0 bases from V and 4 from J, leaving 9 bases between them. The CDR3 region has the DNA TGTGCCAGCAGCTTGGGGGGGCCCTCAGATACGCAGTATTTT. Amino acids: CASSLGGPSDTQYF.

Worth noting for this clone: Other DNA sequences from this sample encode an identical CDR3 as well. V and J are TRBV5-1 and TRBJ2-7; TRBD1 might be the D (5 bases). Trimming took off 1 base at V and 2 bases at J, with 10 bases between the two ends. CDR1 and CDR2 (germline): SGHRS, YFSETQ. The CDR3 contains 14 residues. CDR3 in amino acids: CASSLSTGTYEQYF. The CDR3 DNA sequence: TGCGCCAGCAGCTTGTCTACAGGTACCTACGAGCAGTACTTC.

This sequence joins TRBV7-3 and TRBJ2-5, with 7 bases fitting TRBD1. CDR1 and CDR2 from the germline V gene are SGHTA and FQGTGA. This CDR3 contains 16 residues. The V segment lost 1 base and the J segment 4 bases; nucleotides outside the gene matches: 9. The chain's CDR3 is CASSLIGVGGGETQYF. The CDR3 DNA reads TGTGCCAGCAGCTTAATTGGGGTAGGGGGCGGAGAGACCCAGTACTTC.

The genes are TRBV28 and TRBJ2-5, with 7 bases lining up with TRBD1. The V gene end was trimmed by 6 bases and the J gene end by 2 bases; junction bases not matched to a gene: 15. The CDR3 spans 17 residues. Germline V gene data show CDR1 as MDHEN and CDR2 as SYDVKM. CDR3 coding DNA: TGTGCCAGCAGCCCCCCGCCAGACAGGGAGATTCAAGAGACCCAGTACTTC. This gives the protein CASSPPPDREIQETQYF.

The chain is built from TRBV7-9 and TRBJ1-1; D is uncertain. The V gene lost 4 bases and the J gene lost 8 bases, with 8 bases spanning the gap. There are 11 residues in the CDR3. Germline CDR1 SEHNR, CDR2 FQNEAQ (reference sequence). The DNA for the CDR3 is TGTGCCAGCAGCTGGTTTACAGAAGCTTTCTTT. Encoded protein: CASSWFTEAFF.

This chain links TRBV6-1 with TRBJ1-2, with D hard to call. CDR3 length: 15 amino acids. V lost 0 bases to trimming and J lost 5 bases, with 13 bases between them. CDR1 and CDR2 from the germline V gene are MNHNS and SASEGT. The CDR3, as DNA: TGTGCCAGCAGTGAAGCGCGGGTGCTGATATATGGCTACACCTTC. Amino acid sequence: CASSEARVLIYGYTF.

The gene calls are TRBV5-6 and TRBJ2-5, with D possibly being TRBD2 (6 bases). Germline values: CDR1 SGHDT, CDR2 YYEEEE. V was clipped by 3 bases and J by 5 bases, with 14 bases between them. This CDR3 region has 14 residues. CDR3 coding DNA: TGTGCCAGCAGCTCTCGACTAGTCGCCGAGACCCAGTACTTC. Translated, it gives CASSSRLVAETQYF.